This passage covers 23 T cell receptor beta chains from one sample sequenced in a study of siplizumab effects on memory and regulatory T cells. TCRdb keeps only in-frame clones here, not all; method: immunoSEQ multiplex PCR. This sample carries approximately 100,000 clones, 94% of them seen once, and the ten largest clones take roughly 0.62%. Material for sequencing was Tregs sorted from blood. These receptor sequences come from a human donor in good health.

The CDR3 nucleotides read TGTGCCAGCAGTCAATCAACTAGATCCGGGGAGCTGTTTTTT. This sequence encodes CASSQSTRSGELFF. This chain connects TRBV27 to TRBJ2-2, with D perhaps TRBD2 (5 bases). The CDR3 loop spans 14 amino acids. V was shortened by 5 bases and J by 6 bases, with 13 bases between the two germline ends. Germline V CDR1 and CDR2: MNHEY, SMNVEV (reference sequence).

The chain has TRBV7-9 and TRBJ2-1, with D unresolved. V lost 1 base to trimming and J lost 10 bases, with 11 bases between them. Germline CDR1 and CDR2: SEHNR and FQNEAQ (reference sequence). CDR3 length: 13 residues. The DNA of the CDR3 is TGTGCCAGCAGCTTAGGCGAGGTCCGCGAGCAGTTCTTC. Amino acid sequence: CASSLGEVREQFF.

This chain joins TRBV6-5 and TRBJ1-3, with no clear D. V lost 0 bases to trimming and J lost 3 bases, with 6 bases between them. Per germline, CDR1 MNHEY and CDR2 SVGAGI. The CDR3 sequence is 14 residues long. The CDR3 spells CASSYSGYGNTIYF. For the CDR3, the DNA is TGTGCCAGCAGTTACTCGGGTTATGGAAACACCATATATTTT.

This sequence joins TRBV10-3 and TRBJ1-1; 7 nucleotides agree with TRBD1. CDR3 length equals 12 residues. Unmatched junction bases numbered 4, after V lost 4 bases and J lost 8 bases. Per germline, CDR1 ENHRY and CDR2 SYGVKD. The CDR3 is CAISAGGNEAFF. Here the CDR3 DNA reads TGTGCCATCAGTGCAGGGGGTAACGAAGCTTTCTTT.

The chain couples TRBV2 to TRBJ1-2; D gene ambiguous. This CDR3 is built from 14 residues. V was trimmed by 4 bases and J by 2 bases, leaving 11 bases between them. Germline-derived CDR1 and CDR2 are SNHLY and FYNNEI. CDR3 DNA: TGTGCCAGCAGTGCCTCTGACCGGAACTATGGCTACACCTTC. Its protein is CASSASDRNYGYTF.

The CDR3 here is CASSQDPRGTKNTEAFF. The CDR3, as DNA: TGCGCCAGCAGCCAAGATCCTCGGGGCACTAAGAACACTGAAGCTTTCTTT. The chain is built from TRBV4-1 and TRBJ1-1; TRBD1 might be the D (5 bases). Per the germline V gene, CDR1 is MGHRA and CDR2 is YSYEKL. This CDR3 comprises 17 residues. V shed 0 bases and J shed 1 base, with 15 bases lying between them.

The chain couples TRBV30 to TRBJ1-1, with a tentative D call TRBD1 (6 bases). The CDR3 sequence is 13 residues long. Germline CDR1 reads GTSNPN; CDR2 reads SVGIG (reference sequence). V lost 8 bases and J 2 bases, leaving 15 bases between the germline ends. The CDR3 DNA reads TGTGCCCGGGAGGGACAACTTAACACTGAAGCTTTCTTT. Translating it yields CAREGQLNTEAFF. Complete variable domain (other parts from reference TRBV30 and TRBJ1-1): SQTIHQWPATLVQPVGSPLSLECTVEGTSNPNLYWYRQAAGRGLQLLFYSVGIGQISSEVPQNLSASRPQDRQFILSSKKLLLSDSGFYLCAREGQLNTEAFFGQGTRLTVV.

V gene TRBV29-1 combines with J gene TRBJ1-5, with D maybe TRBD1 (5 bases). The germline V gene has CDR1 SQVTM and CDR2 ANQGSEA. Trimming removed 4 bases from V and 6 bases from J, with 13 bases in between. CDR3 length equals 13 residues. The CDR3 protein is CSVAEGNRQPQHF. Written as DNA, the CDR3 is TGCAGCGTTGCTGAGGGGAATCGTCAGCCCCAGCATTTT.

This clone was seen a few times. This chain uses TRBV7-9 with TRBJ1-2, with TRBD1 matching over 7 bases. Unmatched junction bases numbered 8, after V lost 5 bases and J lost 5 bases. This CDR3 has 14 residues. The germline V gene has CDR1 SEHNR and CDR2 FQNEAQ (reference sequence). Here the CDR3 reads CASSPPGTVYGYTF. CDR3 DNA: TGTGCCAGCAGCCCGCCGGGGACAGTTTATGGCTACACCTTC.

This chain uses TRBV19 with TRBJ2-5, with no clear D. Germline CDR1 LNHDA, CDR2 SQIVND (reference sequence). Trimming took 3 bases from V and 4 from J, leaving 15 bases between them. The CDR3 is made up of 15 amino acids. DNA of the CDR3: TGTGCCAGTAGTATCAAATCGGGCGTCGGAGAGACCCAGTACTTC. This sequence encodes CASSIKSGVGETQYF.

CDR3 in DNA: TGTGCCAGCAGCTTGAGGGGAGGGAGGACCCAGTACTTC. It is translated as CASSLRGGRTQYF. The J gene is TRBJ2-5, the V gene TRBV11-2, with 7 bases lining up with TRBD2. The V gene end was trimmed by 3 bases and the J gene end by 7 bases; junction bases not matched to a gene: 5. The CDR3 extends over 13 amino acids. The germline gives CDR1 SGHAT, CDR2 FQNNGV.

This chain's CDR3 is CASSIRAGSSYEQYF. DNA of the CDR3: TGTGCCAGTAGTATTCGAGCGGGGAGCTCCTACGAGCAGTACTTC. The rearrangement joins TRBV19 to TRBJ2-7, with 7 bases aligning to TRBD2. The CDR3 covers 15 residues. Germline V gene lookup returns CDR1 LNHDA and CDR2 SQIVND (reference sequence). V shed 3 bases and J 0 bases; nucleotides not matched to a gene: 5.

CDR3 bases: TGTGCCAGCTCAAGGGAACAGGCGCGAACTGGAAACACCATATATTTT. It translates to CASSREQARTGNTIYF. The chain recombines TRBV18 with TRBJ1-3; tentative D call: TRBD1 (5 bases). The CDR3 is 16 residues long. CDR1 is KGHSH and CDR2 is LQKENI in the germline V gene. Trimming took 5 bases from V and 2 from J, leaving 16 bases between them.

The chain is built from TRBV5-1 and TRBJ1-2; TRBD1 agrees at 7 bases. Looked up from germline, CDR1 is SGHRS and CDR2 is YFSETQ. The CDR3 length is 14 residues. V gave up 4 bases and J gave up 2 bases; unmatched junction bases: 5. In nucleotides, the CDR3 is TGCGCCAGCAGCGCCAAGACAGGGAACTATGGCTACACCTTC. This encodes CASSAKTGNYGYTF.

The J gene is TRBJ2-7, the V gene TRBV19; D not certain. V lost 0 bases and J 4 bases, leaving 7 bases between the germline ends. In germline, CDR1 is LNHDA, CDR2 SQIVND (reference sequence). This CDR3 is 13 amino acids long. The CDR3 is CASSIDGKYEQYF. Written as DNA, the CDR3 is TGTGCCAGTAGTATAGATGGGAAATACGAGCAGTACTTC.

The rearrangement joins TRBV28 to TRBJ2-6; perhaps TRBD1 as D (5 bases). The germline gives CDR1 MDHEN, CDR2 SYDVKM. Trimming took off 5 bases at V and 2 bases at J, with 10 bases between the two ends. This CDR3 is built from 15 residues. CDR3 amino acids: CASSPPGPGANVLTF. CDR3 DNA: TGTGCCAGCAGTCCCCCAGGGCCTGGGGCCAACGTCCTGACTTTC.

The chain carries TRBV5-1 and TRBJ1-5; possibly TRBD1 for D (6 bases). Looked up from germline, CDR1 is SGHRS and CDR2 is YFSETQ. CDR3 length: 15 amino acids. V was clipped by 1 base and J by 1 base, with 9 bases between them. The DNA for the CDR3 is TGCGCCAGCAGCTTGTTGGGACAAAGCAATCAGCCCCAGCATTTT. Protein: CASSLLGQSNQPQHF. The full variable domain, in which reference TRBV5-1 and TRBJ1-5 provide the parts outside the CDR3, is KAGVTQTPRYLIKTRGQQVTLSCSPISGHRSVSWYQQTPGQGLQFLFEYFSETQRNKGNFPGRFSGRQFSNSRSEMNVSTLELGDSALYLCASSLLGQSNQPQHFGDGTRLSIL.

V and J are TRBV6-5 and TRBJ2-5; a possible D gene is TRBD1 (5 bases). Between the trimmed V and J ends, which lost 0 bases and 4 bases, there was a span of 9 bases. Germline V gives CDR1 MNHEY, CDR2 SVGAGI. The CDR3 covers 14 residues. CDR3 sequence (DNA): TGTGCCAGCAGTTACTCCAGGGTTATAGAGACCCAGTACTTC. It yields the protein CASSYSRVIETQYF.

This chain connects TRBV11-1 to TRBJ1-1; the D is unclear. V shed 5 bases and J shed 5 bases, with 15 bases lying between them. This CDR3 is 14 amino acids long. Germline CDR1 is SGHAT and CDR2 is FQDESV (reference sequence). The CDR3 nucleotides read TGTGCCAGCAGCGGTGGGGTGTTATCGACTGAAGCTTTCTTT. Translated: CASSGGVLSTEAFF.

The chain couples TRBV30 to TRBJ2-1; possible D gene TRBD1, 5 bases. This CDR3 comprises 12 residues. Germline CDR1 reads GTSNPN; CDR2 reads SVGIG (reference sequence). V shed 4 bases and J shed 9 bases, with 13 bases lying between them. The CDR3 protein is CAWMFGAGEQFF. The CDR3 coding sequence is TGTGCCTGGATGTTTGGGGCCGGTGAGCAGTTCTTC.

The J gene is TRBJ1-1, the V gene TRBV9; a possible D gene is TRBD1 (5 bases). The V end lost 4 bases, the J end lost 1 base, and 20 bases lay between the germline ends. The CDR3 extends over 17 amino acids. Per germline, CDR1 SGDLS and CDR2 YYNGEE. The CDR3 is CASSFGLLRDRNTEAFF. The DNA of the CDR3 is TGTGCCAGCAGCTTCGGACTCCTTAGGGACCGGAACACTGAAGCTTTCTTT.

The chain has TRBV10-1 and TRBJ2-1, with 9 bases matching TRBD2. Germline lookup yields CDR1 WNHNN and CDR2 SYGVQD (reference sequence). Trimming at V came to 2 bases and at J to 3 bases, leaving 5 bases not matched to a gene. The CDR3 is 16 residues long. The CDR3 coding sequence is TGCGCCAGCAGTGAGGTTCCTAGCGGGATCTACAATGAGCAGTTCTTC. Residues: CASSEVPSGIYNEQFF.

The chain uses TRBV14 and TRBJ2-1; 9 bases fit TRBD2. CDR1 is SGHDN, CDR2 FVKESK, per germline. Trimming removed 3 bases from V and 0 bases from J; junction bases left unmatched: 21. CDR3 size: 22 residues. CDR3 amino acids: CASSQNSLGAGGLLSSYNEQFF. The CDR3 DNA reads TGTGCCAGCAGCCAGAATTCTCTAGGGGCGGGAGGGCTTCTGAGCTCCTACAATGAGCAGTTCTTC.